The source of this T cell receptor (beta chain) is a study of cytomegalovirus exposure and HLA in healthy donors. Overall study: Earlier, 180 million or so T cells were analyzed, and 90 million to 120 million unique TCR beta sequences were found among them.

V was clipped by 5 bases and J by 3 bases, with 11 bases between them. CDR3 length: 13 residues. Looked up from germline, CDR1 is MNHEY and CDR2 is SVGAGI. General study findings and limits: Later genetic work tied a missense DCLRE1C variant to beta-chain V and J trimming. Many donors carried some public TCRs, although rarity characterized most TCR sequences. The authors reported that TCR beta sequences could predict HLA-A and HLA-B alleles. These predictions were accurate for most subjects in the first cohort.

Vbeta (60) and Jbeta (13) primers were used in the PCR. The protocol was immunoSEQ multiplex PCR, while the TCRdb copy is restricted to in-frame clones and leaves out a portion. The data hold approximately 200,000 clones, with 75% to 85% observed a single time. This clone occurred once. Its antigen is currently unknown. Sequences were obtained from PBMCs. The clonotype was recovered from a woman between 50 and 59 years old in good health and CMV-seropositive. The V and J genes are TRBV6-5 and TRBJ2-7; D is perhaps TRBD1 (6 bases). CDR3 DNA: TGTGCCAGCAGTCCAGGGGTTATCTACGAGCAGTACTTC. It translates to CASSPGVIYEQYF.